Only one count was recorded for the clone carrying this T cell receptor beta chain. This specimen belongs to a study of blood T cell repertoires in COVID-19. Study at large: Both acute and convalescent COVID-19 samples were obtained from the United States, Italy and Spain. Sources were T cells, B-cell-depleted T cells, or PBMCs; the material itself was cDNA or gDNA.

The CDR3 is made up of 16 amino acids. V lost 7 bases and J 7 bases, leaving 20 bases between the germline ends. Germline values: CDR1 MDHEN, CDR2 SYDVKM. In the authors' methods: Reference gene primer amplification gave estimated nucleated cell counts. Here immunoSEQ multiplex PCR was the method, and the copy in TCRdb shows in-frame clones only, minus some. V, J and clone size are taken as reported in that table, and D and trimming were inferred from the DNA itself. The data contain roughly 140,000 clones, 60% to 85% of them singletons. The chain uses TRBV28 and TRBJ1-6; a possible D gene is TRBD1 (6 bases). Sequenced material: peripheral blood. The receptor comes from a man aged 45-65 years with active or convalescent COVID-19. The CDR3 region is CASIRSLGRGNSPLHF. In nucleotides, the CDR3 is TGTGCCAGCATCAGAAGTCTGGGCAGGGGCAATTCACCCCTCCACTTT.